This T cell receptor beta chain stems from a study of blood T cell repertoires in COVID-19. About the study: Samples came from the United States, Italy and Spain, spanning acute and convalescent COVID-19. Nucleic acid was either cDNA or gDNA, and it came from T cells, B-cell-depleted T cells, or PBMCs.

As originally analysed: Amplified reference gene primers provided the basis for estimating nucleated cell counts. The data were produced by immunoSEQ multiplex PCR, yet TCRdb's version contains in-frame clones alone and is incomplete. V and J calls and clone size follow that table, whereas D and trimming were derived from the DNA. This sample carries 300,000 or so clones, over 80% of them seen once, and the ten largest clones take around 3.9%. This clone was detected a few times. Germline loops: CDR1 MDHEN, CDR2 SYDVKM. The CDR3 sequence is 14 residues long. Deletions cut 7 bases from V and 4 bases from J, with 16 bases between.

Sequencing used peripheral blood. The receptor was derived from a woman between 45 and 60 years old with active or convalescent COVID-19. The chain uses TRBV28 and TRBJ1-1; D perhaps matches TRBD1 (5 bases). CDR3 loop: CASNPGGGSTEAFF. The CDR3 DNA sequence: TGTGCCAGCAACCCCGGGGGGGGGAGCACTGAAGCTTTCTTT.